The 27 T cell receptor beta chains below come from one sample, sequenced in a study of cytomegalovirus exposure and HLA in healthy donors. This table comes from immunoSEQ multiplex PCR, and its TCRdb copy is limited to in-frame clones, with some not included. This table has about 250,000 clones, about 90% appearing once. The sequenced material came from PBMCs. These receptors were obtained from a man younger than 30 in good health and CMV-seropositive.

The chain combines TRBV6-1 with TRBJ2-5; the D call may be TRBD1 or TRBD2 (7 bases each). V gave up 2 bases and J gave up 7 bases, with 17 bases separating them. The CDR3 length is 15 residues. Germline V gene sequence: CDR1 MNHNS, CDR2 SASEGT. CDR3 in amino acids: CASSERPQGRGTQYF. As DNA, the CDR3 is TGTGCCAGCAGTGAACGGCCACAGGGGAGGGGGACCCAGTACTTC.

The gene calls are TRBV27 and TRBJ1-1; 12 positions agree with TRBD1. The CDR3 length is 18 residues. Germline lookup yields CDR1 MNHEY and CDR2 SMNVEV (reference sequence). With V trimmed by 1 base and J by 0 bases, 6 bases remained unmatched. The CDR3 sequence: CASSLWGQGAVMNTEAFF. CDR3 bases: TGTGCCAGCAGTTTATGGGGACAGGGGGCAGTTATGAACACTGAAGCTTTCTTT.

The chain uses TRBV10-3 and TRBJ1-5; no definite D call. V lost 3 bases to trimming and J lost 1 base, with 13 bases between them. This CDR3 has 16 amino acids. The germline gives CDR1 ENHRY, CDR2 SYGVKD. The CDR3 coding sequence is TGTGCCATCAGTGAATTTCAGGTTTTGAGCAATCAGCCCCAGCATTTT. Translated: CAISEFQVLSNQPQHF.

The chain uses TRBV29-1 and TRBJ2-3; 12 nucleotides agree with TRBD2. This CDR3 comprises 18 residues. V was clipped by 6 bases and J by 4 bases; unmatched bases: 17. The germline V gene has CDR1 SQVTM and CDR2 ANQGSEA. The chain's CDR3 is CSVLGSGLAGGTSDTQYF. In nucleotides, the CDR3 is TGCAGCGTACTCGGCTCCGGGCTAGCGGGAGGGACCTCAGATACGCAGTATTTT.

This clone was seen a few times. The chain employs TRBV10-3 and TRBJ2-7, with 10 bases aligning to TRBD2. The CDR3 has 12 amino acids. Germline V gene lookup returns CDR1 ENHRY and CDR2 SYGVKD. Losses at the gene ends were 10 bases for V and 3 bases for J; bases not matched to a gene: 3. This CDR3 is CATLAGDYEQYF. The CDR3, as DNA: TGTGCCACCCTAGCGGGAGACTACGAGCAGTACTTC.

A note on this clone: The junction departs from the called germline gene at one end, perhaps through a read error. This chain connects TRBV11-2 to TRBJ2-7; 9 bases map to TRBD2. CDR1 and CDR2 (germline): SGHAT, FQNNGV. There are 12 residues in the CDR3. CDR3 region: CFGLAIFYEQYF. The CDR3 DNA reads TGCTTCGGACTAGCGATTTTCTACGAGCAGTACTTC.

The V and J genes are TRBV28 and TRBJ2-7; D is perhaps TRBD2 (6 bases). Germline lookup yields CDR1 MDHEN and CDR2 SYDVKM. The CDR3 totals 16 residues. The ends were cut back, 3 bases at V and 2 bases at J, with 17 bases in the middle. CDR3 region: CASSFLLRGKAYEQYF. The DNA for the CDR3 is TGTGCCAGCAGTTTTCTCCTTCGGGGGAAGGCCTACGAGCAGTACTTC. Complete variable domain (other parts from reference TRBV28 and TRBJ2-7): DVKVTQSSRYLVKRTGEKVFLECVQDMDHENMFWYRQDPGLGLRLIYFSYDVKMKEKGDIPEGYSVSREKKERFSLILESASTNQTSMYLCASSFLLRGKAYEQYFGPGTRLTVT.

This clone has only a few counts. This sequence joins TRBV7-6 and TRBJ2-3; unclear D gene. The germline V gene has CDR1 SGHVS and CDR2 FNYEAQ. The CDR3 spans 14 residues. Trimming took off 3 bases at V and 0 bases at J, with 7 bases between the two ends. Here the CDR3 DNA reads TGTGCCAGCAGCTTCGTCCTTAGCACAGATACGCAGTATTTT. Amino acid sequence: CASSFVLSTDTQYF.

This chain connects TRBV5-1 to TRBJ1-1; 7 nucleotides match TRBD1. Per germline, CDR1 SGHRS and CDR2 YFSETQ. The CDR3 extends over 16 amino acids. After removal of 1 base from V and 2 bases from J, the junction contained 8 bases not matched to a gene. The CDR3 region has the DNA TGCGCCAGCAGCTTGAGGGCAGGGGGAACAAACACTGAAGCTTTCTTT. As protein: CASSLRAGGTNTEAFF.

The J gene is TRBJ1-4, the V gene TRBV19; 7 nucleotides align to TRBD1. V was pared by 3 bases and J by 5 bases, with 6 bases of the junction left unmatched. CDR1 is LNHDA and CDR2 is SQIVND in the germline V gene (reference sequence). There are 15 residues in the CDR3. The chain's CDR3 is CASSIRQGRNEKLFF. In DNA, the CDR3 is TGTGCCAGTAGTATCAGACAGGGAAGGAATGAAAAACTGTTTTTT.

V usage is TRBV4-2 and J usage is TRBJ2-7; 10 positions agree with TRBD2. CDR1 is LGHNA and CDR2 is YNFKEQ in the germline V gene. J gave up 3 bases and V 2 bases, and 13 bases lay outside the gene matches. The CDR3 sequence is 18 residues long. Here the CDR3 reads CASSQYYHLAGDDYEQYF. The DNA of the CDR3 is TGTGCCAGCAGCCAATACTACCATCTAGCGGGAGACGACTACGAGCAGTACTTC.

The chain couples TRBV7-9 to TRBJ2-5, with D perhaps matching TRBD1 (5 bases). Germline CDR1 and CDR2: SEHNR and FQNEAQ (reference sequence). CDR3 length: 15 residues. Trimming removed 2 bases from V and 2 bases from J, with 12 bases in between. The CDR3 sequence: CASSLWAGNQETQYF. The DNA of the CDR3 is TGTGCCAGCAGCTTATGGGCAGGGAATCAAGAGACCCAGTACTTC. Looking up the rest from reference TRBV7-9 and TRBJ2-5 gives the full variable domain: DTGVSQNPRHKITKRGQNVTFRCDPISEHNRLYWYRQTLGQGPEFLTYFQNEAQLEKSRLLSDRFSAERPKGSFSTLEIQRTEQGDSAMYLCASSLWAGNQETQYFGPGTRLLVL.

DNA of the CDR3: TGCGCCAGCAGCTTGTTGGGTTTGGGGGACTCTGGAAACACCATATATTTT. This gives the protein CASSLLGLGDSGNTIYF. This chain connects TRBV5-1 to TRBJ1-3; tentative D call: TRBD1 (5 bases). Trimming left V 1 base short and J 0 bases short, with 14 bases between. The CDR3 totals 17 residues. Germline V lookup: CDR1 SGHRS, CDR2 YFSETQ.

This rearrangement joins TRBV25-1 to TRBJ1-1, with D maybe TRBD1 (5 bases). Germline V gives CDR1 MGHDK, CDR2 SYGVNS. V gave up 6 bases and J gave up 4 bases, with 15 bases separating them. The CDR3 loop spans 14 amino acids. CDR3 amino acids: CASSPGFGSTEAFF. As DNA, the CDR3 is TGTGCCAGCAGCCCAGGGTTCGGGTCCACTGAAGCTTTCTTT.

The rearrangement uses TRBV4-1 and TRBJ1-2; TRBD1 agrees at 7 bases. Germline CDR1 and CDR2: MGHRA and YSYEKL. Trimming took 1 base from V and 8 from J; bases not matched to a gene: 13. The CDR3 has 16 residues. The CDR3 loop reads CASSQGHDRARIGYTF. The CDR3 DNA is TGCGCCAGCAGCCAAGGCCACGACAGGGCTAGGATAGGCTACACCTTC.

This clone was recorded once. This sequence joins TRBV7-9 and TRBJ2-5, with 8 bases lining up with TRBD2. V was clipped by 4 bases and J by 4 bases; unmatched bases: 8. CDR3 length: 15 residues. Per germline, CDR1 SEHNR and CDR2 FQNEAQ (reference sequence). The CDR3 nucleotides read TGTGCCAGCAGCTACAATAGCGGGATGGGAGAGACCCAGTACTTC. It specifies CASSYNSGMGETQYF.

V and J are TRBV30 and TRBJ2-7, with TRBD2 as a possible D gene (5 bases). Trimming shortened V by 3 bases and J by 5 bases, and 17 bases separated the two germline ends. The CDR3 extends over 14 amino acids. CDR1 GTSNPN and CDR2 SVGIG come from the germline V gene (reference sequence). The CDR3 is CAWSIRTLSDEQYF. As DNA, the CDR3 is TGTGCCTGGAGCATTAGGACTCTTAGCGACGAGCAGTACTTC.

This chain connects TRBV6-4 to TRBJ2-2; 8 bases are a match to TRBD1. The CDR3 is 16 residues long. With 4 bases clipped from V and 3 bases from J, the junction kept 7 bases outside the gene matches. Germline values: CDR1 MRHNA, CDR2 SNTAGT. The CDR3 here is CASSALQGVDTGELFF. The CDR3 region has the DNA TGTGCCAGCAGTGCGCTACAGGGGGTGGACACCGGGGAGCTGTTTTTT.

The V call is TRBV10-3, the J call TRBJ2-7; D is uncertain. V was shortened by 6 bases and J by 4 bases, with 10 bases between the two germline ends. Germline V CDR1 and CDR2: ENHRY, SYGVKD. The length of the CDR3 is 12 residues. The CDR3 DNA reads as TGTGCCATCAGCGGCCCTAGGTACGAGCAGTACTTC. It specifies CAISGPRYEQYF.

This chain links TRBV30 with TRBJ2-7; possibly TRBD1 for D (6 bases). From germline, CDR1 is GTSNPN and CDR2 SVGIG (reference sequence). The V end was cut by 4 bases, the J end by 2 bases, with 9 bases between. There are 12 residues in the CDR3. The CDR3 DNA reads TGTGCCTGGAATGGGGGCCCCTACGAGCAGTACTTC. As protein: CAWNGGPYEQYF.

V and J are TRBV28 and TRBJ1-2; D call uncertain. This CDR3 spans 11 amino acids. V lost 3 bases and J 7 bases, leaving 6 bases between the germline ends. Germline V CDR1 and CDR2: MDHEN, SYDVKM. The CDR3 here is CASSFLGGYTF. The CDR3 nucleotides are TGTGCCAGCAGTTTTTTGGGTGGCTACACCTTC.

This chain uses TRBV11-2 with TRBJ2-3; 10 bases are shared with TRBD2. Trimming removed 4 bases from V and 0 bases from J; junction bases left unmatched: 4. Germline CDR1 and CDR2: SGHAT and FQNNGV. The CDR3 is 16 residues long. CDR3 coding DNA: TGTGCCAGCAGCTGGCTAGCGGGAGCTAGCACAGATACGCAGTATTTT. It translates to CASSWLAGASTDTQYF.

The V call is TRBV15, the J call TRBJ1-2; D is ambiguous. The V and J ends lost 0 bases and 6 bases respectively, with 11 bases between them. The CDR3 contains 14 residues. CDR1 LNHNV and CDR2 YYDKDF come from the germline V gene (reference sequence). The CDR3 protein is CATSRDRDLNGYTF. CDR3 nucleotides: TGTGCCACCAGCAGAGATCGGGATCTCAATGGCTACACCTTC.

The chain employs TRBV6-5 and TRBJ1-2, with TRBD1 identical over 7 bases. Germline values: CDR1 MNHEY, CDR2 SVGAGI. This CDR3 region has 12 residues. Unmatched junction bases numbered 5, after V lost 11 bases and J lost 2 bases. Here the CDR3 reads CAAYRGNYGYTF. The DNA of the CDR3 is TGTGCCGCGTACAGGGGAAACTATGGCTACACCTTC.

The chain couples TRBV29-1 to TRBJ1-2, with D tentatively TRBD1 (5 bases). Germline V gene data show CDR1 as SQVTM and CDR2 as ANQGSEA. Between the trimmed V and J ends, which lost 4 bases and 0 bases, there was a span of 9 bases. The CDR3 has 13 amino acids. CDR3 nucleotide sequence: TGCAGCGTTGGACAGCCGGCTAACTATGGCTACACCTTC. This translates into CSVGQPANYGYTF.

As for this clone: The same CDR3 can be traced to other DNA sequences in this sample. The chain uses TRBV4-2 and TRBJ2-7; D is undetermined. CDR3 length: 11 residues. V was trimmed by 4 bases and J by 1 base, leaving 2 bases between them. Per germline, CDR1 LGHNA and CDR2 YNFKEQ. The CDR3 is CASSRSYEQYF. In DNA, the CDR3 is TGTGCCAGCAGCCGTTCCTACGAGCAGTACTTC.

This sequence joins TRBV27 and TRBJ2-5; D is unclear. The V and J ends lost 0 bases and 1 base respectively, with 9 bases between them. The CDR3 loop spans 15 amino acids. Looked up from germline, CDR1 is MNHEY and CDR2 is SMNVEV (reference sequence). CDR3 DNA sequence: TGTGCCAGCAGTTTATCGAGGCCCCCCCAAGAGACCCAGTACTTC. As protein: CASSLSRPPQETQYF.